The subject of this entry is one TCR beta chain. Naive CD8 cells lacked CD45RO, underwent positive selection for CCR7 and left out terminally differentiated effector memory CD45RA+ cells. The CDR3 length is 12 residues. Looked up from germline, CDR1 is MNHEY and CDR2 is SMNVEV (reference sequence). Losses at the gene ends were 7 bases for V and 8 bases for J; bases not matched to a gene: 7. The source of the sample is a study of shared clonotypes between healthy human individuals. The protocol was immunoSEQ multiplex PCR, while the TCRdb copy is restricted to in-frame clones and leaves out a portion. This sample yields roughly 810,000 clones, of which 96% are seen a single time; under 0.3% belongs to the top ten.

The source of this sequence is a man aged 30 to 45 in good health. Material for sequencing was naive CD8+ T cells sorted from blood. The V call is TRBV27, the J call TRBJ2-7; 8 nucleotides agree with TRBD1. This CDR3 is CASTEAGGKQYF. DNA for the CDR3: TGTGCCAGCACGGAGGCAGGGGGCAAGCAGTACTTC.